This TCR beta chain is from a study of OX40 agonist ivuxolimab in advanced cancers. Study in general: The study gave patients intravenous ivuxolimab at 0.01 to 10 mg/kg every 2 weeks.

Individuals having autoimmune disease history or systemic immunosuppression were not enrolled. Here immunoSEQ multiplex PCR was the method, and the copy in TCRdb shows in-frame clones only, minus some. The sample carries 70,000 to 90,000 clones, about 89% recorded once. CDR1 is SGHNT, CDR2 YYREEE, per germline (reference sequence). With 4 bases removed from V and 2 bases from J, the gap between germline ends came to 13 bases. The CDR3 runs 14 residues. Material: CD4+ or CD8+ T cells sorted from blood, obtained in a trial of the OX40 agonist ivuxolimab. This rearrangement joins TRBV5-4 to TRBJ2-7; tentatively, D is TRBD1 (6 bases). The clonotype was recovered from an adult with an advanced solid tumor such as melanoma, head and neck, liver or kidney cancer. The CDR3 sequence is CASSPGTFAYEQYF. The CDR3 region has the DNA TGTGCCAGCAGCCCAGGGACATTTGCCTACGAGCAGTACTTC.